Sequencing of this TCR beta chain was carried out in a study of blood T cell repertoires in COVID-19. At the level of the study: Acute and convalescent COVID-19 specimens originated in the United States, Italy and Spain. T cells, B-cell-depleted T cells, or PBMCs provided the cDNA or gDNA that served as material.

This clone was counted only a few times. In the original processing: Reference gene primer amplification gave estimated nucleated cell counts. Assay used: immunoSEQ multiplex PCR; TCRdb lists only in-frame clones, some missing. V, J and clone size are those of that table, while D and trimming were read from the DNA. The sample gives over 100,000 clones, approximately 82% of which show up once; roughly 18% is in the top ten. The TCR was taken from a woman aged 55-70 years with acute or convalescent COVID-19. The sequencing sample was made of peripheral blood.

DNA for the CDR3: TGCGCCGGCACCGAAGGAGTTAATGAGCAGTTCTTC. Amino acid sequence: CAGTEGVNEQFF. The chain joins TRBV10-1 to TRBJ2-1; D is uncertain. Germline V gene lookup returns CDR1 WNHNN and CDR2 SYGVQD (reference sequence). The CDR3 extends over 12 amino acids. V was shortened by 11 bases and J by 7 bases, with 15 bases between the two germline ends.